This paragraph covers one T cell receptor beta chain sequence. This record comes from a study of blood T cell repertoires in COVID-19. Study as a whole: Nucleic acid was either cDNA or gDNA, and it came from T cells, B-cell-depleted T cells, or PBMCs.

V was clipped by 4 bases and J by 4 bases, with 14 bases between them. CDR3 length equals 15 residues. CDR1 and CDR2 from the germline V gene are MGHRA and YSYEKL. The assay was immunoSEQ multiplex PCR, and TCRdb's table has in-frame clones only and misses some. The table has 150,000 to 180,000 clones, less than 95% seen once. This TCR came from a man in his fifties with acute or convalescent COVID-19. Material: peripheral blood. V is TRBV4-1 and J is TRBJ1-5; maybe TRBD1 (5 bases). CDR3 amino acids: CASSPIISGNQPQHF. The CDR3 DNA reads as TGCGCCAGCAGCCCAATTATTTCAGGGAATCAGCCCCAGCATTTT.